This T cell receptor (beta chain) was documented in a study of blood T cell repertoires in COVID-19. Study in general: The origin of the acute and convalescent COVID-19 samples was the United States, Italy and Spain. T cells, B-cell-depleted T cells, or PBMCs provided the cDNA or gDNA that served as material.

The repertoire was sequenced with immunoSEQ multiplex PCR; TCRdb's copy has only in-frame clones and lacks some. The table lists roughly 120,000 clones, 70% to 90% of them singletons. Germline V CDR1 and CDR2: SGHRS, YFSETQ. This CDR3 spans 15 amino acids. V shed 5 bases and J 5 bases; nucleotides not matched to a gene: 11. The clonotype comes from a man between 65 and 85 years old who had recovered from COVID-19. Input material: peripheral blood. The V call is TRBV5-1, the J call TRBJ2-7; 9 bases fit TRBD1. CDR3 DNA sequence: TGCGCCAGCAGTCAGGACAGGGGAATACTCCACGAGCAGTACTTC. Encoded protein: CASSQDRGILHEQYF.